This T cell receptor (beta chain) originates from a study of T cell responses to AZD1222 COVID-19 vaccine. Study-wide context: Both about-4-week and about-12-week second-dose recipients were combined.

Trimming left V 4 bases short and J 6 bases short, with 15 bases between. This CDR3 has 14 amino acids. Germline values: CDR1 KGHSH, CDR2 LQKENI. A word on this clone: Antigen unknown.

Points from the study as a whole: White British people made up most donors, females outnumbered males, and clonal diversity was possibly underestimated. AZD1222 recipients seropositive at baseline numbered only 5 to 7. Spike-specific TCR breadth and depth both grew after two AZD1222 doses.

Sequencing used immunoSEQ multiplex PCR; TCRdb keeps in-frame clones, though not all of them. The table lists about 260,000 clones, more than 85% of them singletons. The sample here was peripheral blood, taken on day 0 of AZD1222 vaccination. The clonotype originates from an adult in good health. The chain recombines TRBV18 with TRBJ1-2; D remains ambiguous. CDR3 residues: CASSLNLSPDGYTF. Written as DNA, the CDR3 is TGTGCCAGCTCACTGAACCTTTCCCCCGATGGCTACACCTTC.